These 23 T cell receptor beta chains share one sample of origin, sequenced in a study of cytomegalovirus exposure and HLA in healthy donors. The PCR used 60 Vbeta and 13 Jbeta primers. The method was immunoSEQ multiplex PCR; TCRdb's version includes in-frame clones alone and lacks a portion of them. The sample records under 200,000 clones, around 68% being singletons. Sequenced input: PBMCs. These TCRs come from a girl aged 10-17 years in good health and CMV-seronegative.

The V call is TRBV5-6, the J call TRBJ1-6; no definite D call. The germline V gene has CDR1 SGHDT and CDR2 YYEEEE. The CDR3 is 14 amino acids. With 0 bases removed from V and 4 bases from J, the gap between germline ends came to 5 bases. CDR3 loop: CASSLAGYNSPLHF. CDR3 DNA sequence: TGTGCCAGCAGCTTGGCCGGGTATAATTCACCCCTCCACTTT.

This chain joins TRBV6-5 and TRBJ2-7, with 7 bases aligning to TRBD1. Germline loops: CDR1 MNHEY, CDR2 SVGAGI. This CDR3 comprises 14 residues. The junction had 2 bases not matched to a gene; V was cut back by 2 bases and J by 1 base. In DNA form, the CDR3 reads TGTGCCAGCAGTTACACAGGGGTATCCTACGAGCAGTACTTC. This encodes CASSYTGVSYEQYF.

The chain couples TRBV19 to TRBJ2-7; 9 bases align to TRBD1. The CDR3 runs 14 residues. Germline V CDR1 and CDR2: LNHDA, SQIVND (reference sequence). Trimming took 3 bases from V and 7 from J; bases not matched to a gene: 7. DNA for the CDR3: TGTGCCAGTAGTATGCGGACAGGGGAGGGTGAGCAGTACTTC. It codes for CASSMRTGEGEQYF.

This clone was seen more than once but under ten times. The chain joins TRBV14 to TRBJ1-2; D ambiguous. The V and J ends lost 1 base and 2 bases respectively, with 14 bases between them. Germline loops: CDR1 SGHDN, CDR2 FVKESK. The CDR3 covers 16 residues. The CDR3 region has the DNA TGTGCCAGCAGCCAAGGCCTCCAAGGAGGGAACTATGGCTACACCTTC. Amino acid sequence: CASSQGLQGGNYGYTF.

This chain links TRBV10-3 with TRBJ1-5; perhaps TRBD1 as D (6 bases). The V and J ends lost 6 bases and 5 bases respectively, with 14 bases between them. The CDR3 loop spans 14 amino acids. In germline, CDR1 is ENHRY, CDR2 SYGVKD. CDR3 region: CAISESKGDQPQHF. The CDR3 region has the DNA TGTGCCATCAGCGAATCGAAGGGGGATCAGCCCCAGCATTTT.

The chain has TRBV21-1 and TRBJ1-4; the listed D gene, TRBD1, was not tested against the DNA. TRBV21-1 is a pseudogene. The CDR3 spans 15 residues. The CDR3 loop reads CASRPVARVDEKLFF. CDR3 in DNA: TGTGCCAGCAGACCCGTAGCCAGGGTTGATGAAAAACTGTTTTTT.

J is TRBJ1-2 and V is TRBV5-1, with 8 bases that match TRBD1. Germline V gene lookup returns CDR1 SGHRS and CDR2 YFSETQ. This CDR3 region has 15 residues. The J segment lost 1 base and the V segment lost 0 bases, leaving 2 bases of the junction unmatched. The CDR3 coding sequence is TGCGCCAGCAGCTTGGGACAGGGGAATAACTATGGCTACACCTTC. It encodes CASSLGQGNNYGYTF.

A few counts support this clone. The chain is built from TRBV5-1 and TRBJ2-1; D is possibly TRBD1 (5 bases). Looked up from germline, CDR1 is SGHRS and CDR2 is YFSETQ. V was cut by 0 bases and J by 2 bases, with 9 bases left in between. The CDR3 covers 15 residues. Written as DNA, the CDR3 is TGCGCCAGCAGCTTGGTTCAGGGCCCCTACAATGAGCAGTTCTTC. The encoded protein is CASSLVQGPYNEQFF.

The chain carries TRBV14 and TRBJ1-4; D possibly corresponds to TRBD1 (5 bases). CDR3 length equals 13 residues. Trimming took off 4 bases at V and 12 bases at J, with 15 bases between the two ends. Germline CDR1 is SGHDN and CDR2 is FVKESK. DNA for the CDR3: TGTGCCAGCAGCCTGGGGGGGGGTGGACAACTGTTTTTT. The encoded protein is CASSLGGGGQLFF.

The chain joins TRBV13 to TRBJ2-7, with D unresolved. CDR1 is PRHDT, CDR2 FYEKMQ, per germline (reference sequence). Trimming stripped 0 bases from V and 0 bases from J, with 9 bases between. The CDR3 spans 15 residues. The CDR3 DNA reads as TGTGCCAGCAGCTTAGGTACCCCGAGCTCCTACGAGCAGTACTTC. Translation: CASSLGTPSSYEQYF.

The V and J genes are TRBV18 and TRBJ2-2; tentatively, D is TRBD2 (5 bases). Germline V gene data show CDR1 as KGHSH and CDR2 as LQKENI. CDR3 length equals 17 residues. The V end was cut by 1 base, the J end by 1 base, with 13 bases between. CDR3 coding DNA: TGTGCCAGCTCACCACTACTAGGGCCCCAGAACACCGGGGAGCTGTTTTTT. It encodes CASSPLLGPQNTGELFF.

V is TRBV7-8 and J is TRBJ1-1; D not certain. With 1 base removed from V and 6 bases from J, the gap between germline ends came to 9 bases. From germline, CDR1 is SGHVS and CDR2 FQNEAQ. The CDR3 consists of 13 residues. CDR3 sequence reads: CASSLGATAEAFF. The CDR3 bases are TGTGCCAGCAGCTTAGGAGCAACGGCTGAAGCTTTCTTT. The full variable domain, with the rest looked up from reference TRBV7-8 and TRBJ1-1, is GAGVSQSPRYKVAKRGQDVALRCDPISGHVSLFWYQQALGQGPEFLTYFQNEAQLDKSGLPSDRFFAERPEGSVSTLKIQRTQQEDSAVYLCASSLGATAEAFFGQGTRLTVV.

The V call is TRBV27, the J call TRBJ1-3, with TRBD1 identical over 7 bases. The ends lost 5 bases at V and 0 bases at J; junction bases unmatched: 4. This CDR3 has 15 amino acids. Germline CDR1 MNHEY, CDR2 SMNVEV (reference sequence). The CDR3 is CASSQDRSSGNTIYF. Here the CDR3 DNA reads TGTGCCAGCAGTCAGGACAGGAGCTCTGGAAACACCATATATTTT.

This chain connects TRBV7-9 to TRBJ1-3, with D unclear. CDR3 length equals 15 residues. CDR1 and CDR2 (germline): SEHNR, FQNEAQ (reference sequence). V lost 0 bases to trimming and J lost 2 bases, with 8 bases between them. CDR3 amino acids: CASSLARETGNTIYF. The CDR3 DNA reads TGTGCCAGCAGCTTAGCGCGTGAGACTGGAAACACCATATATTTT.

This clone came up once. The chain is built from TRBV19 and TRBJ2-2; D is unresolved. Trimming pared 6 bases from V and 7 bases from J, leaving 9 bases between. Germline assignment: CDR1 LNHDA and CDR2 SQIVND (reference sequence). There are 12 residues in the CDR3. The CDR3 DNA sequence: TGTGCCAGTAGATGGGCCTACGGGGAGCTGTTTTTT. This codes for CASRWAYGELFF.

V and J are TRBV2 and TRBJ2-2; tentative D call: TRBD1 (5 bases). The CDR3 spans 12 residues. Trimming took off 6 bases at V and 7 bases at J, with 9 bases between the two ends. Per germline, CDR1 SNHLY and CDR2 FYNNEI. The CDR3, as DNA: TGTGCCAGCAGAGACAGCTTCGGGGAGCTGTTTTTT. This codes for CASRDSFGELFF.

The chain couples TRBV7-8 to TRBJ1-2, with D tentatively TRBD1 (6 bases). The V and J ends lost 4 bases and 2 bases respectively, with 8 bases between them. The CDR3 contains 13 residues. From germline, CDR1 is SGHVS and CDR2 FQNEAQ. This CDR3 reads CASSSQGNYGYTF. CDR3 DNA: TGTGCCAGCAGCTCGCAGGGGAACTATGGCTACACCTTC.

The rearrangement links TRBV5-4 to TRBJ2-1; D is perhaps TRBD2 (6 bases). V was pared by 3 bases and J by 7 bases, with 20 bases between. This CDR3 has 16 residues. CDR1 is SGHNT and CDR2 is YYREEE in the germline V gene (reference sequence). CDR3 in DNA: TGTGCCAGCAGCTCGTCGGGCCTTCAAGGAGGGAATGAGCAGTTCTTC. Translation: CASSSSGLQGGNEQFF.

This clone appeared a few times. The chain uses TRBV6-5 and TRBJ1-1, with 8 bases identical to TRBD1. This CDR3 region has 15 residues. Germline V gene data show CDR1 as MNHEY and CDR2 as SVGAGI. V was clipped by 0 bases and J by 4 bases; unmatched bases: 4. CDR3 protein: CASSYSVQGATEAFF. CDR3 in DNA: TGTGCCAGCAGTTACTCGGTGCAGGGGGCCACTGAAGCTTTCTTT.

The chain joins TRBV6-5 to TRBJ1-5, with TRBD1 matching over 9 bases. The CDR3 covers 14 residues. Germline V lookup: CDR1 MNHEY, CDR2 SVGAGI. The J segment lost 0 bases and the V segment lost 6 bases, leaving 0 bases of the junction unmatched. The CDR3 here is CASRTGGSNQPQHF. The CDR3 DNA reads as TGTGCCAGCAGGACAGGGGGTAGCAATCAGCCCCAGCATTTT.

CDR3 residues: CASRGDRVNTEAFF. The CDR3 DNA reads TGCGCCAGCAGGGGGGACAGAGTGAACACTGAAGCTTTCTTT. The chain is built from TRBV5-1 and TRBJ1-1, with 7 bases identical to TRBD1. The trim removed 5 bases at V and 0 bases at J, leaving 4 bases unmatched. Germline assignment: CDR1 SGHRS and CDR2 YFSETQ. This CDR3 comprises 14 residues.

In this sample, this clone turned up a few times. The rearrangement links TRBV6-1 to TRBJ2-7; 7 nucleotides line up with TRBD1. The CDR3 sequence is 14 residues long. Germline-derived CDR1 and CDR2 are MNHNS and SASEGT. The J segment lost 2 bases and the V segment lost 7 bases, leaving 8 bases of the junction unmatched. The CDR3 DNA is TGTGCCAGCACAGGGGGTCCTAGGGCCTACGAGCAGTACTTC. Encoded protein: CASTGGPRAYEQYF.

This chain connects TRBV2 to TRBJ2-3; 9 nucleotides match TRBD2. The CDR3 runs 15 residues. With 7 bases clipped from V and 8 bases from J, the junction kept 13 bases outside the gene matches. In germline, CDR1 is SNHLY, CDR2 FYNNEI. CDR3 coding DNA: TGTGCCAGCACCTATAGCGGGGGAAGCCAGGGTACGCAGTATTTT. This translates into CASTYSGGSQGTQYF. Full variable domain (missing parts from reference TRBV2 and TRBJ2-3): EPEVTQTPSHQVTQMGQEVILRCVPISNHLYFYWYRQILGQKVEFLVSFYNNEISEKSEIFDDQFSVERPDGSNFTLKIRSTKLEDSAMYFCASTYSGGSQGTQYFGPGTRLTVL.